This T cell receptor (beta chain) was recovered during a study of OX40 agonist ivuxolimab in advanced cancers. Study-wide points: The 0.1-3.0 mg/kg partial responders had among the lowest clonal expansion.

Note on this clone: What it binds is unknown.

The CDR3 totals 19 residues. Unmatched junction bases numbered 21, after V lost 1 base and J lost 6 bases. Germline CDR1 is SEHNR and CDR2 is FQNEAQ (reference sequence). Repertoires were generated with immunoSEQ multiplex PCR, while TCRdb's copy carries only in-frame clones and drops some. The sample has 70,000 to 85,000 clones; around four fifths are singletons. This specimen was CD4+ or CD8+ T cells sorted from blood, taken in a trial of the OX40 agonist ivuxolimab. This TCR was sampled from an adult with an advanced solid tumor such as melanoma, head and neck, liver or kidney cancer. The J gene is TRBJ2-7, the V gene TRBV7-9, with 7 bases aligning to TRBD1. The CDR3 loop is CASSLDRDRVNIWRIEQYF. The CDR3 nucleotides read TGTGCCAGCAGCTTAGATCGTGACAGGGTAAATATTTGGCGGATCGAGCAGTACTTC.